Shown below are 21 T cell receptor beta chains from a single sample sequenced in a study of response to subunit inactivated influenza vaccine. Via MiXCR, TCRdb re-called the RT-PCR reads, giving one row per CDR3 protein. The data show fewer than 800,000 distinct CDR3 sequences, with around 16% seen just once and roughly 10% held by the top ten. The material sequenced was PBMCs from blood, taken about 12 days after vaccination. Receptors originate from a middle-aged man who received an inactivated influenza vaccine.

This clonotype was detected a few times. CDR3 coding DNA: TGCAGTGCTTATCCGGGGACCAAAAACATTCAGTACTTC. This codes for CSAYPGTKNIQYF. The chain is built from TRBV20-1 and TRBJ2-4; TRBD2 is a possible D gene (5 bases). This CDR3 has 13 residues. Trimming pared 5 bases from V and 2 bases from J, leaving 10 bases between. Germline CDR1 reads DFQATT; CDR2 reads SNEGSKA (reference sequence).

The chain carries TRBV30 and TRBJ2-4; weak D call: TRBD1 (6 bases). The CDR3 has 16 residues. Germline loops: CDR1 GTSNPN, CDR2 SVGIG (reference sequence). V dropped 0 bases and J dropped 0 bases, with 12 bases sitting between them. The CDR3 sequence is CAWSVQGQLAKNIQYF. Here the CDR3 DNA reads TGTGCCTGGAGTGTACAAGGACAGCTAGCCAAAAACATTCAGTACTTC. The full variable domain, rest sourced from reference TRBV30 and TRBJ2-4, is SQTIHQWPATLVQPVGSPLSLECTVEGTSNPNLYWYRQAAGRGLQLLFYSVGIGQISSEVPQNLSASRPQDRQFILSSKKLLLSDSGFYLCAWSVQGQLAKNIQYFGAGTRLSVL.

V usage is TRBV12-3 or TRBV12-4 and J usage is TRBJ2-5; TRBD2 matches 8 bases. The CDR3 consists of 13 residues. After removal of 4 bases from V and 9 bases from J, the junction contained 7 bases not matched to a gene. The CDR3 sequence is CASSSTERGPQYF. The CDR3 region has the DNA TGTGCCAGCAGTTCCACGGAGCGGGGGCCCCAGTACTTC.

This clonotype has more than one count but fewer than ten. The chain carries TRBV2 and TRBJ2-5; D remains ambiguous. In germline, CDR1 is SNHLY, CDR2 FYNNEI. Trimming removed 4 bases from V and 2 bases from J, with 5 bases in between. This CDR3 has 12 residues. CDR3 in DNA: TGTGCCAGCAGTGTTCAGCAAGAGACCCAGTACTTC. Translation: CASSVQQETQYF.

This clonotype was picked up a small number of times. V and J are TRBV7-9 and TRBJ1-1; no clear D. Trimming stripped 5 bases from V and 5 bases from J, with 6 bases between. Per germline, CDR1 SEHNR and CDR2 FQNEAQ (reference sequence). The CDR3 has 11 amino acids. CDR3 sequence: CASSQKTEAFF. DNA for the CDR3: TGTGCCAGCAGCCAAAAAACTGAAGCTTTCTTT.

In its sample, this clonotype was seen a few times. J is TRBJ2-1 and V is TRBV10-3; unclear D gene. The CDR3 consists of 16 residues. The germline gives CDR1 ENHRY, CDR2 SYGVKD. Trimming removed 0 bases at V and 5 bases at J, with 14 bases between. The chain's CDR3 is CAISESAAQTDNEQFF. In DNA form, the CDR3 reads TGTGCCATCAGTGAGTCGGCAGCCCAAACCGACAATGAGCAGTTCTTC.

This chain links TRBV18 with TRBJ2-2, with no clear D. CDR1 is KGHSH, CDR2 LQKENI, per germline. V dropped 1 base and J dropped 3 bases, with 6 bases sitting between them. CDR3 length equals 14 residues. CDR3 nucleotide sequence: TGTGCCAGCTCACCACTAGTGTACACCGGGGAGCTGTTTTTT. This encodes CASSPLVYTGELFF.

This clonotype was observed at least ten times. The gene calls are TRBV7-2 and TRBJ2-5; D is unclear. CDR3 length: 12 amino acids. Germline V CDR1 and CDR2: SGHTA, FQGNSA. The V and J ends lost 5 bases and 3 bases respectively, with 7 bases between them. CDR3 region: CASSPREETQYF. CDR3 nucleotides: TGTGCCAGCAGCCCAAGGGAAGAGACCCAGTACTTC.

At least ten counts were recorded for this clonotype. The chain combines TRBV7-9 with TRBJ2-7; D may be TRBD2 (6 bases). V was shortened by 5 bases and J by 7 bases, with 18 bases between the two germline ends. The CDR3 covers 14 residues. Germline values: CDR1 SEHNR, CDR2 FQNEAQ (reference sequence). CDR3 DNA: TGTGCCAGCAGCCTTGGGACTGGAGTCGAGGAGCAGTACTTC. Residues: CASSLGTGVEEQYF.

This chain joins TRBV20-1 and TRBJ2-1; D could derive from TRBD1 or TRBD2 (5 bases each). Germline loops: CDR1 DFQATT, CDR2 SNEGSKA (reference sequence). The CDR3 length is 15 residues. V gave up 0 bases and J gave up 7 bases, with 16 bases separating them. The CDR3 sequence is CSARDVAGKRNEQFF. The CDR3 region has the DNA TGCAGTGCTAGAGATGTGGCAGGGAAGCGGAATGAGCAGTTCTTC.

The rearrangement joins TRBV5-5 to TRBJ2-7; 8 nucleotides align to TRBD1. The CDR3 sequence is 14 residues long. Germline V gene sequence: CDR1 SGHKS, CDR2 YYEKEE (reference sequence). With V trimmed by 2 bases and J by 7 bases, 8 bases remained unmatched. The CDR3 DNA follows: TGTGCCAGCAGCTTACGGACAGGGCAAAGGGAGCAGTACTTC. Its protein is CASSLRTGQREQYF. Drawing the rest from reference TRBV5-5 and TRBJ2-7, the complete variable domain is DAGVTQSPTHLIKTRGQQVTLRCSPISGHKSVSWYQQVLGQGPQFIFQYYEKEERGRGNFPDRFSARQFPNYSSELNVNALLLGDSALYLCASSLRTGQREQYFGPGTRLTVT.

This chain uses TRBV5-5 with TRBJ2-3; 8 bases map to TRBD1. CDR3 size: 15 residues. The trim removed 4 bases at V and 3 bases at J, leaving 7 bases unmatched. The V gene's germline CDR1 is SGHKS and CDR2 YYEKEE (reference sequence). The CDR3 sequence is CASSKTGERTDTQYF. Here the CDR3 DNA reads TGTGCCAGCAGCAAGACAGGGGAAAGAACAGATACGCAGTATTTT.

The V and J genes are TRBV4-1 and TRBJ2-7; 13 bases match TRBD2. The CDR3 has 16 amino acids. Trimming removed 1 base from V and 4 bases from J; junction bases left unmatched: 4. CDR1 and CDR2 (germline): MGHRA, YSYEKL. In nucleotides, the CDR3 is TGCGCCAGCAGCCAAGGGACTAGCGGGGGATTTTACGAGCAGTACTTC. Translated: CASSQGTSGGFYEQYF.

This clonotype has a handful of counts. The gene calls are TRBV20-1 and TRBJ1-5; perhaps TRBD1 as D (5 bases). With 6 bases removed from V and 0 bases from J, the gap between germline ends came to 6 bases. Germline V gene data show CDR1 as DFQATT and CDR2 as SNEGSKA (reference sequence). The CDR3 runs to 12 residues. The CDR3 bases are TGCAGTGCGGGGGATAGCAATCAGCCCCAGCATTTT. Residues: CSAGDSNQPQHF.

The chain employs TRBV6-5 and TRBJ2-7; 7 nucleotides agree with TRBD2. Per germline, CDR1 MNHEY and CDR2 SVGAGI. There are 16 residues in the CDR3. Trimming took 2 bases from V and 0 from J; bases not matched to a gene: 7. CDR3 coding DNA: TGTGCCAGCAGTTACATCGGGCTAGCGGACTCCTACGAGCAGTACTTC. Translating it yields CASSYIGLADSYEQYF.

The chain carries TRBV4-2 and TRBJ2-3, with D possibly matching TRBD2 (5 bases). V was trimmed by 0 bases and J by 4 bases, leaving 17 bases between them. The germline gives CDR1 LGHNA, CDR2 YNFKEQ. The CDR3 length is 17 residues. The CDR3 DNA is TGTGCCAGCAGCCAAGACAAAAGCCGGGGTGTAGCAGATACGCAGTATTTT. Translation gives CASSQDKSRGVADTQYF.

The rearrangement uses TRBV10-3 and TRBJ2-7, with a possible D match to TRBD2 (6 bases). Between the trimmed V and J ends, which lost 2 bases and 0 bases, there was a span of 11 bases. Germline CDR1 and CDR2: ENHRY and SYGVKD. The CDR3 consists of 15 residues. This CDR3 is CAISETEGISYEQYF. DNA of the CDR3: TGTGCCATCAGTGAGACGGAGGGCATCTCCTACGAGCAGTACTTC.

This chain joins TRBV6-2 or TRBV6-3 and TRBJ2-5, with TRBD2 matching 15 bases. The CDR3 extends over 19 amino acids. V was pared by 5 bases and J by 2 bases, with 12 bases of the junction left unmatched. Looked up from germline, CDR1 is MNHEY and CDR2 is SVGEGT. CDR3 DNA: TGTGCCAGCAGTCAACCGACGGGACTAGCGGGAGGAAGTCAAGAGACCCAGTACTTC. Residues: CASSQPTGLAGGSQETQYF.

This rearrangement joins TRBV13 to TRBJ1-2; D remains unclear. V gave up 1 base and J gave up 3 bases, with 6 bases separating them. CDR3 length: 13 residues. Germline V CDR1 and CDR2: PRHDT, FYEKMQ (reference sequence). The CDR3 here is CASSLVEDYGYTF. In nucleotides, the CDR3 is TGTGCCAGCAGCTTAGTGGAGGACTATGGCTACACCTTC. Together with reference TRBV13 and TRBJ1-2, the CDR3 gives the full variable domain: AAGVIQSPRHLIKEKRETATLKCYPIPRHDTVYWYQQGPGQDPQFLISFYEKMQSDKGSIPDRFSAQQFSDYHSELNMSSLELGDSALYFCASSLVEDYGYTFGSGTRLTVV.

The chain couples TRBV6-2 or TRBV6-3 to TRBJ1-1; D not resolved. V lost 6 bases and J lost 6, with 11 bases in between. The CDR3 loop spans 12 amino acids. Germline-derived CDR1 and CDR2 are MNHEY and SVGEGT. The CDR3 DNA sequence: TGTGCCAGCAGCCGACCCATTGCTGAAGCTTTCTTT. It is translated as CASSRPIAEAFF.

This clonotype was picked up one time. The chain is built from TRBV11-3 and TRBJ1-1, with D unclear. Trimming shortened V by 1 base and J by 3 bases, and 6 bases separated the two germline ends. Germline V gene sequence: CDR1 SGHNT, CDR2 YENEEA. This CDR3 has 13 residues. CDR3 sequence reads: CASSLGVHTEAFF. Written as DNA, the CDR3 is TGTGCCAGCAGCTTAGGGGTGCACACTGAAGCTTTCTTT.